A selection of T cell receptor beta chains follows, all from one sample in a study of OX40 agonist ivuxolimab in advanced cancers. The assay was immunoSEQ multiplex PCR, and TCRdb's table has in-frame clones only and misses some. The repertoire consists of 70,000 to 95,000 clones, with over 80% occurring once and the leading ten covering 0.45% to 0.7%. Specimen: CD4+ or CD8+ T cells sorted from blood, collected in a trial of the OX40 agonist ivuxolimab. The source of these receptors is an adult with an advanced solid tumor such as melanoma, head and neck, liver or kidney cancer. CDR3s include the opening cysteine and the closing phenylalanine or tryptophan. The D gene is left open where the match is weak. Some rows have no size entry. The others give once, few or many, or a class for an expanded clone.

CDR3aa: CAWYVSGRGYGYTF
CDR3nt: TGTGCCTGGTATGTCTCGGGCAGGGGCTATGGCTACACCTTC
d_gene: -
abundance: -
j_gene: TRBJ1-2
v_gene: TRBV30

CDR3aa: CAWSLTGGNQPQHF
CDR3nt: TGTGCCTGGAGCTTAACAGGGGGCAATCAGCCCCAGCATTTT
d_gene: TRBD1
abundance: -
j_gene: TRBJ1-5
v_gene: TRBV30

CDR3aa: CASSLRMNTEAFF
CDR3nt: TGTGCCAGCAGCCTTAGGATGAACACTGAAGCTTTCTTT
d_gene: -
abundance: -
j_gene: TRBJ1-1
v_gene: TRBV7-2

CDR3aa: CASRDRIYNEQFF
CDR3nt: TGTGCCAGCAGGGACAGAATCTACAATGAGCAGTTCTTC
d_gene: -
abundance: -
j_gene: TRBJ2-1
v_gene: TRBV2

CDR3aa: CASSWTFGNEQYF
CDR3nt: TGTGCCAGCAGTTGGACATTCGGTAACGAGCAGTACTTC
d_gene: -
abundance: -
j_gene: TRBJ2-7
v_gene: TRBV27

CDR3aa: CACQPGGLNGYTF
CDR3nt: TGTGCCTGTCAGCCGGGGGGCCTAAATGGCTACACCTTC
d_gene: -
abundance: -
j_gene: TRBJ1-2
v_gene: TRBV30

CDR3aa: CASSFVQGDGYTF
CDR3nt: TGTGCCAGCAGCTTCGTCCAGGGAGATGGCTACACCTTC
d_gene: -
abundance: -
j_gene: TRBJ1-2
v_gene: TRBV5-4

CDR3aa: CASSPGAGYEQYF
CDR3nt: TGTGCCAGCTCACCTGGCGCGGGCTACGAGCAGTACTTC
d_gene: -
abundance: -
j_gene: TRBJ2-7
v_gene: TRBV18

CDR3aa: CATRNQRGENTGELFF
CDR3nt: TGTGCCACCAGAAATCAGCGGGGGGAGAACACCGGGGAGCTGTTTTTT
d_gene: TRBD2
abundance: -
j_gene: TRBJ2-2
v_gene: TRBV15

CDR3aa: CASSQALNYGYTF
CDR3nt: TGTGCCAGCAGCCAAGCCCTTAACTATGGCTACACCTTC
d_gene: -
abundance: -
j_gene: TRBJ1-2
v_gene: TRBV14

CDR3aa: CASSLPRGRGPGELFF
CDR3nt: TGTGCCAGCAGTTTACCAAGGGGGCGAGGTCCCGGGGAGCTGTTTTTT
d_gene: TRBD1
abundance: once
j_gene: TRBJ2-2
v_gene: TRBV28

CDR3aa: CASSVDGPFSNQPQHF
CDR3nt: TGTGCCAGCAGCGTAGACGGGCCGTTTAGCAATCAGCCCCAGCATTTT
d_gene: -
abundance: -
j_gene: TRBJ1-5
v_gene: TRBV9

CDR3aa: CASSLAKETQYF
CDR3nt: TGTGCCAGCAGCTTGGCCAAAGAGACCCAGTACTTC
d_gene: -
abundance: -
j_gene: TRBJ2-5
v_gene: TRBV5-6

CDR3aa: CASSDRPRNTEAFF
CDR3nt: TGCGCCAGCAGCGACAGGCCAAGGAACACTGAAGCTTTCTTT
d_gene: -
abundance: -
j_gene: TRBJ1-1
v_gene: TRBV10-1

CDR3aa: CASSLTDQETQYF
CDR3nt: TGTGCCAGCAGTCTGACGGATCAAGAGACCCAGTACTTC
d_gene: -
abundance: -
j_gene: TRBJ2-5
v_gene: TRBV27

CDR3aa: CASSQDGGGAIWEKLFF
CDR3nt: TGCGCCAGCAGCCAAGATGGAGGGGGGGCGATTTGGGAAAAACTGTTTTTT
d_gene: -
abundance: -
j_gene: TRBJ1-4
v_gene: TRBV4-1